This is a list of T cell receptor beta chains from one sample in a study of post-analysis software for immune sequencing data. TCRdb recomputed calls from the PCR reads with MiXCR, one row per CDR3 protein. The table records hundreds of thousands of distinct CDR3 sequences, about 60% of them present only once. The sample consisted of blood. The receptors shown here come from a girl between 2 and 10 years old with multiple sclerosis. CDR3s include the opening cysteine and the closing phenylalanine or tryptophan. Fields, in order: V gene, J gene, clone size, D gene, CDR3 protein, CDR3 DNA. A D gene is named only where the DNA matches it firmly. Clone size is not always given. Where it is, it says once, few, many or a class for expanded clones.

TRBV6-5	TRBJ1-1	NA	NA	CASSYQTGNTEAFF	TGTGCCAGCAGCTACCAGACAGGGAACACTGAAGCTTTCTTT
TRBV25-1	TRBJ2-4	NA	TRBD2	CASVSGRAGNIQYF	TGTGCCAGCGTGAGCGGGAGGGCCGGGAACATTCAGTACTTC
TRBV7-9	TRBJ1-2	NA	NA	CASSLETPGDGYTF	TGTGCCAGCAGCTTAGAGACCCCCGGGGATGGCTACACCTTC
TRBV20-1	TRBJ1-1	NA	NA	CSARKAFMNTEAFF	TGCAGTGCTAGAAAAGCTTTCATGAACACTGAAGCTTTCTTT
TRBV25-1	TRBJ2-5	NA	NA	CASSESRGQETQYF	TGTGCCAGCAGTGAATCCAGGGGACAAGAGACCCAGTACTTC
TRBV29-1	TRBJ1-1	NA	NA	CSVGGPEAFF	TGCAGCGTGGGGGGCCCTGAAGCTTTCTTT
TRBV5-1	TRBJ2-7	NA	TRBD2	CASSDLAVSSYEQYF	TGCGCCAGCAGCGATCTAGCGGTTAGCTCCTACGAGCAGTACTTC
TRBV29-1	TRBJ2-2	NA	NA	CSVGTTTNTGELFF	TGCAGCGTTGGGACAACGACGAACACCGGGGAGCTGTTTTTT
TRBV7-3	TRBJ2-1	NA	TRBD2	CASSPRAGGYYNEQFF	TGTGCCAGCAGCCCCCGAGCGGGAGGGTATTACAATGAGCAGTTCTTC
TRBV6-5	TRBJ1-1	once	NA	CASIGRREAFF	TGTGCCAGCATTGGTCGGAGGGAAGCTTTCTTT
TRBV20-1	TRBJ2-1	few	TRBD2	CSASGASGSRINEQFF	TGCAGTGCTAGTGGGGCTAGCGGGAGTCGGATCAATGAGCAGTTCTTC
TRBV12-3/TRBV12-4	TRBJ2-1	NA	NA	CASSGRGWAYNEQFF	TGTGCCAGCAGTGGGAGGGGGTGGGCGTACAATGAGCAGTTCTTC
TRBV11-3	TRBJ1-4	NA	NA	CASSLDRDKDEKLFF	TGTGCCAGCAGCTTAGATCGGGACAAGGATGAAAAACTGTTTTTT
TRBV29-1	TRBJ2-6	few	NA	CSVAPGTVDRSGANVLTF	TGCAGCGTTGCGCCCGGGACGGTGGACCGATCTGGGGCCAACGTCCTGACTTTC
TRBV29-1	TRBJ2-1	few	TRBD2	CSVESVAGAYNEQFF	TGCAGCGTTGAATCGGTAGCGGGAGCCTACAATGAGCAGTTCTTC
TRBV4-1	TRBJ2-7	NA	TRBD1	CASSTRQGTHEQYF	TGCGCCAGCAGCACGCGACAGGGCACACACGAGCAGTACTTC
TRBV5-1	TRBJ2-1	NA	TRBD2	CASSLLAGARDEQFF	TGCGCCAGCAGCTTACTAGCGGGGGCCCGTGATGAGCAGTTCTTC
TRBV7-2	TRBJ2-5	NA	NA	CASSPTFSRAGTQYF	TGTGCCAGCAGCCCCACATTTTCTAGAGCGGGGACCCAGTACTTC
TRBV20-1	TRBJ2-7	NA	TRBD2	CSALGAGVAYEQYF	TGCAGTGCACTAGGGGCGGGAGTGGCCTACGAGCAGTACTTC
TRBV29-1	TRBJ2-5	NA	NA	CSVEDAGSEQETQYF	TGCAGCGTTGAAGATGCAGGGTCGGAGCAAGAGACCCAGTACTTC
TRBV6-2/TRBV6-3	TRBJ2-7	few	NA	CASSEPEQGLGYEQYF	TGTGCCAGCAGCGAACCCGAACAGGGTCTGGGGTACGAGCAGTACTTC
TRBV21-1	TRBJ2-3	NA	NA	CASRNGGAITDTQYF	TGTGCCAGCAGGAACGGAGGGGCCATCACAGATACGCAGTATTTT
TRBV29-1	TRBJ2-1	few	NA	CSVDRGFGGNEQFF	TGCAGCGTTGACAGGGGCTTCGGGGGGAATGAGCAGTTCTTC
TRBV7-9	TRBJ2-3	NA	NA	CASSLGGRVTQYF	TGTGCCAGCAGCTTAGGGGGCAGGGTCACGCAGTATTTT
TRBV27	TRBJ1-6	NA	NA	CASSLVEGNSPLHF	TGTGCCAGCAGTTTGGTGGAGGGTAATTCACCCCTCCACTTT
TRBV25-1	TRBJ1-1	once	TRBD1	CASSLGTVEAFF	TGTGCCAGCAGCCTCGGGACAGTTGAAGCTTTCTTT
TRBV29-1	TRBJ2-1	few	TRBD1	CSVDGQGAEDEQFF	TGCAGCGTAGACGGACAGGGGGCTGAGGATGAGCAGTTCTTC
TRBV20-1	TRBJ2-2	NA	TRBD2	CSAMVAGANTGELFF	TGCAGTGCTATGGTAGCGGGCGCGAACACCGGGGAGCTGTTTTTT
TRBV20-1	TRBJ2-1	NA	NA	CSTGGERAPYNEQFF	TGCAGTACTGGAGGGGAGCGGGCCCCCTACAATGAGCAGTTCTTC
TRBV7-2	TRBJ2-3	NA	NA	CASSSRLPSDTQYF	TGTGCCAGCAGCTCCAGACTACCCTCAGATACGCAGTATTTT
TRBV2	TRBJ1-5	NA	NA	CASRIGQSENQPQHF	TGTGCCAGCCGTATTGGACAGAGTGAGAATCAGCCCCAGCATTTT
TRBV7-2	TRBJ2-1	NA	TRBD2	CASSERTSPYNEQFF	TGTGCCAGCAGCGAACGGACTAGCCCTTACAATGAGCAGTTCTTC
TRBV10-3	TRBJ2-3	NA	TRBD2	CAMGAGSSGRTTDTQYF	TGTGCCATGGGTGCAGGGAGTAGCGGGAGAACCACAGATACGCAGTATTTT
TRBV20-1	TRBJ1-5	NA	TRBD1	CSALRQGFDQPQHF	TGCAGTGCTCTTCGACAGGGGTTCGATCAGCCCCAGCATTTT
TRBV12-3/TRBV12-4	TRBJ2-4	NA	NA	CASSPPGLNIQYF	TGTGCCAGCAGTCCCCCGGGGCTCAACATTCAGTACTTC
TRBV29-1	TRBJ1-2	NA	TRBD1	CSVLTGAIGNGYTF	TGCAGCGTACTGACAGGGGCGATAGGAAATGGCTACACCTTC